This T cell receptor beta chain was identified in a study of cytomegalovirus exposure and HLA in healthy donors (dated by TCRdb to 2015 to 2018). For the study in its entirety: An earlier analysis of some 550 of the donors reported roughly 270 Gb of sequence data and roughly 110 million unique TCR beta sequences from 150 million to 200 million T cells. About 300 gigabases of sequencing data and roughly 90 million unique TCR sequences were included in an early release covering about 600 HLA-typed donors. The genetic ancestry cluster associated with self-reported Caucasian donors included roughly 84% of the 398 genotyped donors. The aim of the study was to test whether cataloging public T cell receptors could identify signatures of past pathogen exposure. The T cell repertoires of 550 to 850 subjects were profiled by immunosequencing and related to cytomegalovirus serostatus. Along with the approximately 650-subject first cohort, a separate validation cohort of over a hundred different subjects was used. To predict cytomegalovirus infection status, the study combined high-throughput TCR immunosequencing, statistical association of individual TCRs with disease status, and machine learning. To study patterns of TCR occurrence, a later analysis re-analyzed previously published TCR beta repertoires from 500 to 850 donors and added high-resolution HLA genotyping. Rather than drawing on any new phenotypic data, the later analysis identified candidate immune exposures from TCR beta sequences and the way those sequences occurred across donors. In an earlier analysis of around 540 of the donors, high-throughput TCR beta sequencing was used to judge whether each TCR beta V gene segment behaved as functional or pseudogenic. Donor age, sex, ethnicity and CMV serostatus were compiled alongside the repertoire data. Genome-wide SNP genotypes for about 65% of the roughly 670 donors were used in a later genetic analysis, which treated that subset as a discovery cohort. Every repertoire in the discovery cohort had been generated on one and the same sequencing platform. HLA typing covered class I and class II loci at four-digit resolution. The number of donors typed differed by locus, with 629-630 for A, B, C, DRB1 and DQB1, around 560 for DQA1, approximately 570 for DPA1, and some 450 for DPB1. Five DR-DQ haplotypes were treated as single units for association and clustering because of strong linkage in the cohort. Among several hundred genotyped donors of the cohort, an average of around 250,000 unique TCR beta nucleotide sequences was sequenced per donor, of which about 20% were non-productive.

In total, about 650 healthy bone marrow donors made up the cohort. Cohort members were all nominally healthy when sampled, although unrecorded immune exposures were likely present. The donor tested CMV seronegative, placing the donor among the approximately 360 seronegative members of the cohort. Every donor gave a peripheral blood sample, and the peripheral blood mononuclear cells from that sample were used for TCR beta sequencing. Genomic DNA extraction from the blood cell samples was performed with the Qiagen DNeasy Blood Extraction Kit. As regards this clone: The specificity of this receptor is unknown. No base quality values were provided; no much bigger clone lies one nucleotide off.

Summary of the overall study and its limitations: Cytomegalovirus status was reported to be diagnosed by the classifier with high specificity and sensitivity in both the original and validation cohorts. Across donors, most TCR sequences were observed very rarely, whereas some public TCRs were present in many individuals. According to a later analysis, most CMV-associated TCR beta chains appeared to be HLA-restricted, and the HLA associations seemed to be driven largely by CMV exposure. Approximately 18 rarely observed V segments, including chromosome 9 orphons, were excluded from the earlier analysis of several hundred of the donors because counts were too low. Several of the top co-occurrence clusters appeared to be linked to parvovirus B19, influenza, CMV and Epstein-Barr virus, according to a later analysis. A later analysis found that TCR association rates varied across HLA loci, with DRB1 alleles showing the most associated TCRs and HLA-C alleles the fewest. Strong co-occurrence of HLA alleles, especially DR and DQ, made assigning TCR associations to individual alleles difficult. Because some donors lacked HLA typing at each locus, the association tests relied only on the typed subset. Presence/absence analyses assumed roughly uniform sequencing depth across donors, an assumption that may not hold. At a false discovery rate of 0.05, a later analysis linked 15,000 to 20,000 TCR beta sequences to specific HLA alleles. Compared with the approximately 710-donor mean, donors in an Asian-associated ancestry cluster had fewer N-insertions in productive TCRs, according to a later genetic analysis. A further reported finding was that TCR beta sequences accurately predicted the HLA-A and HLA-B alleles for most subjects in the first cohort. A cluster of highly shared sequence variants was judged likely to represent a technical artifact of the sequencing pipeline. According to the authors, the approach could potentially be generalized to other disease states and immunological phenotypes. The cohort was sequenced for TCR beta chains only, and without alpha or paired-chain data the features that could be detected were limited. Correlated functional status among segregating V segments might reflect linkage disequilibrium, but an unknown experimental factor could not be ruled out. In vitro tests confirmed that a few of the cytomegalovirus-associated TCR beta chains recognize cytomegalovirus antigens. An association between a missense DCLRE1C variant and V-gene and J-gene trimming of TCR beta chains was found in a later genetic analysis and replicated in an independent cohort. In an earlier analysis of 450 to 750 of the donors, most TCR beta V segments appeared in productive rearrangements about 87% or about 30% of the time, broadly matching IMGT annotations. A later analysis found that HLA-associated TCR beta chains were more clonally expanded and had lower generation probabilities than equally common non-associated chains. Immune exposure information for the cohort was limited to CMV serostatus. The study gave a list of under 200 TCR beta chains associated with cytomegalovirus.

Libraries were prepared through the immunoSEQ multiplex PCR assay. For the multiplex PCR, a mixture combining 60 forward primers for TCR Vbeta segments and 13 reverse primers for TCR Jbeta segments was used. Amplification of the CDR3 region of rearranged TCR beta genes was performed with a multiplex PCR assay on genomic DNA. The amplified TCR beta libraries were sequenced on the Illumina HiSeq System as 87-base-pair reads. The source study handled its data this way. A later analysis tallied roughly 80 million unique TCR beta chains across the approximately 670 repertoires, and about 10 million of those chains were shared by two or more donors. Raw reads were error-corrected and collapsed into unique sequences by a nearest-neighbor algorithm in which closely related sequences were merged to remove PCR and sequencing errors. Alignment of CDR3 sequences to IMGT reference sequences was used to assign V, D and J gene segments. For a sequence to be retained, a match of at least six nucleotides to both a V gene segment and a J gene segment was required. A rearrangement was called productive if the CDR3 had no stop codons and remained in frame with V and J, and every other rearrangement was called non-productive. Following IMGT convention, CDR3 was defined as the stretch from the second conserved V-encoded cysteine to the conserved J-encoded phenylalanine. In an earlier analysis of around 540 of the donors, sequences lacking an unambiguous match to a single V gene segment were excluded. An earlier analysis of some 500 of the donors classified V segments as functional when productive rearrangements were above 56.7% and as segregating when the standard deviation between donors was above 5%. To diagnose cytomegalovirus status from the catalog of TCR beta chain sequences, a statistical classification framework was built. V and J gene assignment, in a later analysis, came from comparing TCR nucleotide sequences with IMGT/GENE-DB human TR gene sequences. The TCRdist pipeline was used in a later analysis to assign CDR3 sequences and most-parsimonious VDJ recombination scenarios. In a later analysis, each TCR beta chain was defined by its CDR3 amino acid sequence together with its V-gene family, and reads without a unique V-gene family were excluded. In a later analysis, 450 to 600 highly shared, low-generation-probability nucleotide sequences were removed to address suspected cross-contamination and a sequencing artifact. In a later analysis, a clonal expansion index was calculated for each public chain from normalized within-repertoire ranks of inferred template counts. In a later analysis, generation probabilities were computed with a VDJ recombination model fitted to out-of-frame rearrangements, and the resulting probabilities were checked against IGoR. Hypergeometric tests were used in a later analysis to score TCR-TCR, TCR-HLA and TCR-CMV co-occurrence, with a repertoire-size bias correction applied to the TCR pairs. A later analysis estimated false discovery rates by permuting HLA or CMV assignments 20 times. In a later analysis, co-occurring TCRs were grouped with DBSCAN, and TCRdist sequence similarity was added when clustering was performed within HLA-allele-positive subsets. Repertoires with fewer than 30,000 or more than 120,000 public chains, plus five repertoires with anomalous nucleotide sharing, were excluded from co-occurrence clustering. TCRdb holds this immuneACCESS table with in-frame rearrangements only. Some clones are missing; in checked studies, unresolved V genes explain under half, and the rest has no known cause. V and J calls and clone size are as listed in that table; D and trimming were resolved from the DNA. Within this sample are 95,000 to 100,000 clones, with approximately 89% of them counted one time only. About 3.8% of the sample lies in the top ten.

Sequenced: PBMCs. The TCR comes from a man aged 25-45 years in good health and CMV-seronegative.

The CDR3 protein is CASSFSRRAGELFF. In nucleotide form, the sequence is TGTGCCAGCAGCTTCTCGAGGAGGGCCGGGGAGCTGTTTTTT. In this chain, TRBV7-6 is recombined with TRBJ2-2; the best D guess is TRBD2, with 6 bases matching. Counted from cysteine to phenylalanine, this CDR3 has 14 amino acids. Here the CDR3 DNA is all that survives: 42 bases in frame from base 1. V is cut by 3 bases and J by 6 bases, and the space between the germline ends is 11 bases. CDR1 SGHVS and CDR2 FNYEAQ were looked up in the germline V gene. Reference TRBV7-6 and TRBJ2-2 proteins supply the regions before and after the CDR3; the full variable domain is: GAGVSQSPRYKVTKRGQDVALRCDPISGHVSLYWYRQALGQGPEFLTYFNYEAQQDKSGLPNDRFSAERPEGSISTLTIQRTEQRDSAMYRCASSFSRRAGELFFGEGSRLTVL.